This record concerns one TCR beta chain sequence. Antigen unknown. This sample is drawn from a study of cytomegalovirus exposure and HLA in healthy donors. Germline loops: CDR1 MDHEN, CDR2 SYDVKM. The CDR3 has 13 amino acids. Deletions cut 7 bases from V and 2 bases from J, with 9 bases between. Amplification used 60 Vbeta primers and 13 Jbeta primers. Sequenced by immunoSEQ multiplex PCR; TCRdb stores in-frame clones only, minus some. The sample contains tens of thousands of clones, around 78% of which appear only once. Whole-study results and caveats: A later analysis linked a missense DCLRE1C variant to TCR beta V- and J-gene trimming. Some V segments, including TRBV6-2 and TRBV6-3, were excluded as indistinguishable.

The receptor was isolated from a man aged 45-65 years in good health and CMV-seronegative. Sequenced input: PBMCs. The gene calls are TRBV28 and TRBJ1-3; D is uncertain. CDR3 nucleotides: TGTGCCAGCAACGACATTGCTGGAAACACCATATATTTT. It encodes CASNDIAGNTIYF.